Listed here are 10 T cell receptor beta chains from one sample, sequenced in a study of T cells in Graves' hyperthyroidism and ophthalmopathy. TCR beta CDR3 region amplification was performed from RNA transcripts. HTBI primers were employed in a first-round RT-PCR of the TCR CDR3. Using its own MiXCR run on the multiplex PCR reads, TCRdb lists one record per CDR3 protein. The data hold 300,000 to 500,000 distinct CDR3 sequences, with more than 13% observed a single time. Sequencing was performed on blood. These receptor sequences come from a man in his forties or fifties with Graves' ophthalmopathy.

This clonotype appeared many times. J is TRBJ2-3 and V is TRBV6-2 or TRBV6-3; D is ambiguous. CDR1 is MNHEY, CDR2 SVGEGT, per germline. CDR3 size: 15 residues. Between the trimmed V and J ends, which lost 5 bases and 0 bases, there was a span of 12 bases. CDR3 sequence reads: CASSRSAASTDTQYF. As DNA, the CDR3 is TGTGCCAGCAGTCGGTCGGCGGCCAGCACAGATACGCAGTATTTT.

The rearrangement links TRBV6-2 or TRBV6-3 to TRBJ2-3; D possibly corresponds to TRBD2 (5 bases). V was pared by 0 bases and J by 3 bases, with 7 bases between. The CDR3 has 14 residues. Germline CDR1 MNHEY, CDR2 SVGEGT. Written as DNA, the CDR3 is TGTGCCAGCAGTTACTCGACGGGAACAGATACGCAGTATTTT. Translating it yields CASSYSTGTDTQYF.

V gene TRBV6-1 combines with J gene TRBJ1-5; 9 bases agree with TRBD1. CDR1 and CDR2 from the germline V gene are MNHNS and SASEGT. V gave up 6 bases and J gave up 4 bases; unmatched junction bases: 7. This CDR3 has 15 residues. The CDR3 is CASRQSDRGNQPQHF. The CDR3 DNA reads TGTGCCAGCAGACAATCGGACAGGGGTAATCAGCCCCAGCATTTT.

This clonotype was seen more than once but under ten times. The chain has TRBV9 and TRBJ2-7; 7 positions match TRBD2. Trimming removed 0 bases from V and 2 bases from J; junction bases left unmatched: 5. CDR1 and CDR2 from the germline V gene are SGDLS and YYNGEE. This CDR3 has 15 residues. The CDR3 reads CASSVAPGGTYEQYF. In DNA, the CDR3 is TGTGCCAGCAGCGTAGCCCCGGGAGGCACCTACGAGCAGTACTTC.

The chain uses TRBV20-1 and TRBJ2-5, with 12 bases fitting TRBD1. With V trimmed by 0 bases and J by 5 bases, 7 bases remained unmatched. Germline CDR1 is DFQATT and CDR2 is SNEGSKA (reference sequence). The CDR3 is 16 amino acids. For the CDR3, the DNA is TGCAGTGCTAGAGATCCCGGGACAGGGGGCTTTGAGACCCAGTACTTC. Its protein product is CSARDPGTGGFETQYF.

CDR3 protein: CASSQGLATRSGRMGTYEQYF. Here the CDR3 DNA reads TGTGCCAGCAGCCAGGGACTAGCGACGAGGTCGGGTAGAATGGGCACCTACGAGCAGTACTTC. The chain uses TRBV4-2 and TRBJ2-7, with TRBD2 matching 10 bases. The V and J ends lost 3 bases and 2 bases, in that order; junction bases with no gene match: 22. There are 21 residues in the CDR3. Germline V gene sequence: CDR1 LGHNA, CDR2 YNFKEQ.

At least ten counts were recorded for this clonotype. The chain joins TRBV15 to TRBJ1-5; D is undetermined. Trimming removed 3 bases at V and 2 bases at J, with 11 bases between. Germline V gene sequence: CDR1 LNHNV, CDR2 YYDKDF (reference sequence). The CDR3 is 15 amino acids. In DNA form, the CDR3 reads TGTGCCACCAGCAGGTATGATGGGGGCAATCAGCCCCAGCATTTT. This gives the protein CATSRYDGGNQPQHF.

Many counts were recorded for this clonotype. The CDR3 is CASSRGNGQTEAFF. In DNA, the CDR3 is TGTGCCAGCAGCCGGGGTAATGGTCAGACTGAAGCTTTCTTT. The chain is built from TRBV7-6 and TRBJ1-1; no definite D call. Germline assignment: CDR1 SGHVS and CDR2 FNYEAQ. CDR3 size: 14 residues. V lost 5 bases, J lost 5 bases, and 15 bases lay in between.

In this sample, this clonotype turned up many times. The rearrangement links TRBV6-1 to TRBJ1-5, with D maybe TRBD1 (6 bases). Germline CDR1 is MNHNS and CDR2 is SASEGT. This CDR3 comprises 15 residues. Trimming pared 7 bases from V and 4 bases from J, leaving 17 bases between. CDR3 in amino acids: CASIERGMVNQPQHF. DNA for the CDR3: TGTGCCAGCATCGAGAGGGGGATGGTAAATCAGCCCCAGCATTTT.

This chain uses TRBV9 with TRBJ2-1; D might be TRBD1 (6 bases). This CDR3 has 17 residues. Germline-derived CDR1 and CDR2 are SGDLS and YYNGEE. V was trimmed by 4 bases and J by 7 bases, leaving 24 bases between them. CDR3 bases: TGTGCCAGCAGCAAAAGATTTGCAGGGGAATCGGGGAATGAGCAGTTCTTC. This codes for CASSKRFAGESGNEQFF.